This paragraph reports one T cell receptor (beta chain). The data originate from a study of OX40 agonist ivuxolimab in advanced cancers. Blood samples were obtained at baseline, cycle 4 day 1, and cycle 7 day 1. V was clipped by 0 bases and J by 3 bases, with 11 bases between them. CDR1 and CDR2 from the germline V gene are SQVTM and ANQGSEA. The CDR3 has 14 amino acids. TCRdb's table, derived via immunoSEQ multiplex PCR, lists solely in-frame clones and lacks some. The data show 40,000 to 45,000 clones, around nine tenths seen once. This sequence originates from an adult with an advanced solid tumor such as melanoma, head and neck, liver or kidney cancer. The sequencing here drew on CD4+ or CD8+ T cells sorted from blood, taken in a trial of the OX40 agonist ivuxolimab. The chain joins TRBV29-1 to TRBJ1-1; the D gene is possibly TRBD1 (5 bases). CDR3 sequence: CSVEEFGGDTEAFF. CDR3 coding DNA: TGCAGCGTTGAAGAGTTTGGGGGAGACACTGAAGCTTTCTTT. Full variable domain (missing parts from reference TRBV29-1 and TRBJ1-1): SAVISQKPSRDICQRGTSLTIQCQVDSQVTMMFWYRQQPGQSLTLIATANQGSEATYESGFVIDKFPISRPNLTFSTLTVSNMSPEDSSIYLCSVEEFGGDTEAFFGQGTRLTVV.